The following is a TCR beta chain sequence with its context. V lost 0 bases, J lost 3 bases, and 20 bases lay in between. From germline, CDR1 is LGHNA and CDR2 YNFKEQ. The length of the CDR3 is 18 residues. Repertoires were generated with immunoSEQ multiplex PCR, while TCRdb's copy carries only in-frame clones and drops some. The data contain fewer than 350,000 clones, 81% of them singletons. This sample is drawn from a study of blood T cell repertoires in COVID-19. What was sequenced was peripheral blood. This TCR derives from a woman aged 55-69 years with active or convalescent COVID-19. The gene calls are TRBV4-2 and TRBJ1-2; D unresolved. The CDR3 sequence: CASSQDRPGEDGDYGYTF. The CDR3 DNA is TGTGCCAGCAGCCAAGATAGGCCCGGGGAGGACGGGGACTATGGCTACACCTTC.